This T cell receptor (beta chain) was documented in a study of T cell repertoires in cytomegalovirus infection (dated by TCRdb to between 2018 and 2020). As for the study more broadly: Because public TCR beta signatures pointed to carriage of CMV infection together with the matching HLA type, the HLA type of each donor mattered for the analysis.

Reads for this sample came from an Illumina HiSeq 1500. In-frame beta chains were kept once TCRdb had trimmed the public reads at Q25 with fastp and called clones with MiXCR. Identical CDR3 proteins give one entry, which carries the most common genes and DNA. Across this sample there are around 740,000 distinct CDR3 sequences, with 35% seen only once. The ten biggest clones cover 2.5% to 3% of the sample. As to this clonotype: The antigen it recognizes is unknown. No per-base quality is available; no much larger clone lies one base away.

Based on the germline V gene, the CDR1 and CDR2 sequences are SGHDN and FVKESK. Its CDR3 holds 15 amino acids, cysteine through phenylalanine. Only the CDR3 region is kept as DNA, spanning 45 bases read in frame from base 1. The V end loses 1 base and the J end loses 2 bases, and a stretch of 9 bases separates them. General conclusions and limits of the study: The ex vivo response was dominated by HLA-C-restricted CMV-specific TCR beta clonotypes, which also provided the single most frequent clonotype in two of eight donors. Cumulative frequency of public TCR beta family members discriminated carriers of CMV infection plus the relevant HLA type in this cohort and an independent 352-donor cohort.

The source is a human donor in good health (CMV status not recorded). Some clones in this sample may be carry-over from other donors' samples. The V gene is TRBV14 and the J gene is TRBJ1-3; no D gene is confidently identified. The sample was PBMCs. In nucleotide form, the sequence is TGTGCCAGCAGCCAAGTCGCGGGGACTGGAAACACCATATATTTT. Its protein reads: CASSQVAGTGNTIYF.